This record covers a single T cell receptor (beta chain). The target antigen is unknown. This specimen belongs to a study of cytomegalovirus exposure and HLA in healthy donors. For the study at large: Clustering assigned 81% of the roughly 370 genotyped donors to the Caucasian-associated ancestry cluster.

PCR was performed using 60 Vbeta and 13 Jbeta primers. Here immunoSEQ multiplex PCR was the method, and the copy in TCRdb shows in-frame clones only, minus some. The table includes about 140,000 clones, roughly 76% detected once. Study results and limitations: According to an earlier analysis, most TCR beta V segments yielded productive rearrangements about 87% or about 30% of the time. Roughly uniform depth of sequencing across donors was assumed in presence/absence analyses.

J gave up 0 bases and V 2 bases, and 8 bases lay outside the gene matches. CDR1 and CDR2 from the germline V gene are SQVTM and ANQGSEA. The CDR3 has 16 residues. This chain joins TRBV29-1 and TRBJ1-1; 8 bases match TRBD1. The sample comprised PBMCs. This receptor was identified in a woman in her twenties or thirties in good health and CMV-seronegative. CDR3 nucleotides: TGCAGCGTTGAATTGGGCAGGGGGCGAGTGAACACTGAAGCTTTCTTT. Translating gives CSVELGRGRVNTEAFF.